Shown below are 3 T cell receptor beta chains from a single sample sequenced in a study of regulatory T cells in long-lasting Graves disease. Time point indicated: persistent/refractory GD, antithyroid drugs over 5 years with positive TRAb. The TCR library used RNA extracted from PBMCs. Building of the TCR beta libraries involved iRepertoire HTBI primers and Arm-PCR of CDR3 regions. TCRdb reanalysed the multiplex PCR reads using MiXCR and keeps one entry per CDR3 protein. The table records roughly 450,000 distinct CDR3 sequences, roughly a quarter of them present only once. The specimen was peripheral blood mononuclear cells (PBMCs), collected when the disease was refractory, from a patient treated with antithyroid drugs. The receptors were gathered from a female donor with Graves disease.

This clonotype was found a few times. The chain uses TRBV2 and TRBJ2-5; TRBD1 might be the D (6 bases). Germline CDR1 and CDR2: SNHLY and FYNNEI. V was cut by 7 bases and J by 2 bases, with 14 bases left in between. The CDR3 sequence is 14 residues long. DNA for the CDR3: TGTGCCAGCACTTGGTCAGGGGAACAAGAGACCCAGTACTTC. Its protein is CASTWSGEQETQYF.

This rearrangement joins TRBV2 to TRBJ1-4; D gene ambiguous. Trimming left V 8 bases short and J 0 bases short, with 7 bases between. The CDR3 spans 13 residues. Germline V gene lookup returns CDR1 SNHLY and CDR2 FYNNEI. For the CDR3, the DNA is TGTGCCAGCTTTAGATCAACTAATGAAAAACTGTTTTTT. Protein product: CASFRSTNEKLFF. Combining the CDR3 with reference TRBV2 and TRBJ1-4 gives the whole variable domain EPEVTQTPSHQVTQMGQEVILRCVPISNHLYFYWYRQILGQKVEFLVSFYNNEISEKSEIFDDQFSVERPDGSNFTLKIRSTKLEDSAMYFCASFRSTNEKLFFGSGTQLSVL.

This clonotype was recorded only once. This could be a read error, since a much larger clone is one nucleotide away. The genes are TRBV6-2 or TRBV6-3 and TRBJ1-6; D is ambiguous. The CDR3 totals 14 residues. Germline CDR1 and CDR2: MNHEY and SVGEGT. CDR3 amino acids: CASRLTENNSLLHF. The CDR3 bases are TGTGCCAGCAGACTCACAGAGAATAATTCACTCCTCCACTTT.